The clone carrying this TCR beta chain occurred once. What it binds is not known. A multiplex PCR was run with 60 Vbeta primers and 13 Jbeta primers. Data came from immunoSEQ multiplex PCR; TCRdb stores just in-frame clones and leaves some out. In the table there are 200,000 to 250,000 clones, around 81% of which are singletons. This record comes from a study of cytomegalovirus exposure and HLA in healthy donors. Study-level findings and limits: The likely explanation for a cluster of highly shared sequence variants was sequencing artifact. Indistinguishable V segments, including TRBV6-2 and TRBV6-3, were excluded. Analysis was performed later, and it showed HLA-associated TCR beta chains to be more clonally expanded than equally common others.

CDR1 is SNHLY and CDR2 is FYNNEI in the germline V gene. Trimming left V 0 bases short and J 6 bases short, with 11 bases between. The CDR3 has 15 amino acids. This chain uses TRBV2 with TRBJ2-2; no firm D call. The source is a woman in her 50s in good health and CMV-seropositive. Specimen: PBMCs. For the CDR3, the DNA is TGTGCCAGCAGTGAAGCGCTAGGTATCGCCGGGGAGCTGTTTTTT. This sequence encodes CASSEALGIAGELFF.